This TCR beta chain was found in a study of vaccination effects on CD4 cells after COVID-19. At the level of the study: Median timing of post-vaccine samples was 72 days after the second dose. The culture medium for about 2 million PBMC per well included roughly 10 IU/ml IL-2 and around 9.8 ug/ml peptides.

Assay: immunoSEQ multiplex PCR; the TCRdb copy retains only in-frame clones and omits some. The sample consists of about 57,000 clones, 78% of them appearing once. V dropped 5 bases and J dropped 4 bases, with 20 bases sitting between them. This CDR3 spans 16 amino acids. Germline-derived CDR1 and CDR2 are MNHEY and SMNVEV (reference sequence). A 10-day culture period preceded the isolation of CD4+ T cells. Participants completed two doses of the BNT162b2 or mRNA-1273 vaccine. Nucleocapsid antibody tests were negative, and the vaccine recipients had no prior SARS-CoV-2 infection. Cultures had half their medium replaced with IL-2 medium on days 3 and 7. This clone turned up a few times. Its antigen is unknown.

Sequencing used CD4+ T cells from PBMCs cultured without peptide, obtained after COVID-19 vaccination. This rearrangement joins TRBV27 to TRBJ1-1; D is perhaps TRBD1 (6 bases). The TCR sequence derives from a human donor who received a COVID-19 vaccine. The CDR3 loop reads CASSPLGGGPGTEAFF. The DNA of the CDR3 is TGTGCCAGCAGTCCCCTGGGAGGGGGGCCGGGCACTGAAGCTTTCTTT.